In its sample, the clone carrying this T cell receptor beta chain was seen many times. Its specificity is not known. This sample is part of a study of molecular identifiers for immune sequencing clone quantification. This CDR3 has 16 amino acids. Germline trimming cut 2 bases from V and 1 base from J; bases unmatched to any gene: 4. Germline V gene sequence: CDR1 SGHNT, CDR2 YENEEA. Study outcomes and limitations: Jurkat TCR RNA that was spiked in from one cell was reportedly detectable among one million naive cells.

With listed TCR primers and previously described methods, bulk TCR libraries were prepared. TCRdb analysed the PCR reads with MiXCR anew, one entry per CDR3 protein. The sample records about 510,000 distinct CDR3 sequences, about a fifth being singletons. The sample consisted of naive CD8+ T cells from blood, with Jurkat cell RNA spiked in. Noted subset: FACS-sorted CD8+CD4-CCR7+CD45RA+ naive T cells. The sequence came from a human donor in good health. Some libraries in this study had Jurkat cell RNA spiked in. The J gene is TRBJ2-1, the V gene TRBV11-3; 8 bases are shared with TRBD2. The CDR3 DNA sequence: TGTGCCAGCAGCTTACGGGGACTAGGGTCCTACAATGAGCAGTTCTTC. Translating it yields CASSLRGLGSYNEQFF.